This passage covers 26 T cell receptor beta chains from one sample sequenced in a study of blood T cell repertoires in COVID-19. The data were produced by immunoSEQ multiplex PCR, yet TCRdb's version contains in-frame clones alone and is incomplete. The data hold about 530,000 clones, with about 89% observed a single time. Sequenced input: peripheral blood. These receptors were obtained from a woman between 50 and 59 years old with COVID-19, enrolled during active disease.

V and J are TRBV9 and TRBJ1-3; D is unclear. Trimming pared 7 bases from V and 2 bases from J, leaving 10 bases between. Germline lookup yields CDR1 SGDLS and CDR2 YYNGEE. This CDR3 spans 13 amino acids. As DNA, the CDR3 is TGTGCCAGCCGGCCGGGTGCTGGAAACACCATATATTTT. It yields the protein CASRPGAGNTIYF.

This clone was picked up one time. The J gene is TRBJ2-5, the V gene TRBV7-8, with D tentatively TRBD2 (6 bases). CDR3 length equals 15 residues. The germline gives CDR1 SGHVS, CDR2 FQNEAQ. V was cut by 4 bases and J by 4 bases, with 16 bases left in between. For the CDR3, the DNA is TGTGCCAGCAGCTCCCGGGACTTCGGTGGAGAGACCCAGTACTTC. This codes for CASSSRDFGGETQYF.

The rearrangement links TRBV11-1 to TRBJ2-1; weak D call: TRBD1 (6 bases). The V and J ends lost 4 bases and 14 bases respectively, with 24 bases between them. In germline, CDR1 is SGHAT, CDR2 FQDESV (reference sequence). The CDR3 sequence is 15 residues long. The CDR3 spells CASSSSTGLAFGEFF. CDR3 DNA sequence: TGTGCCAGCAGCTCCTCGACAGGTCTTGCGTTTGGCGAGTTCTTC.

The rearrangement links TRBV2 to TRBJ2-3; 8 positions agree with TRBD2. Germline V gives CDR1 SNHLY, CDR2 FYNNEI. The CDR3 is 13 residues long. Trimming cost V 7 bases and J 3 bases; bases outside gene matches: 3. CDR3 sequence: CASKGLVTDTQYF. In nucleotides, the CDR3 is TGTGCCAGCAAGGGACTAGTAACAGATACGCAGTATTTT. The variable domain in full, completed from reference TRBV2 and TRBJ2-3, reads EPEVTQTPSHQVTQMGQEVILRCVPISNHLYFYWYRQILGQKVEFLVSFYNNEISEKSEIFDDQFSVERPDGSNFTLKIRSTKLEDSAMYFCASKGLVTDTQYFGPGTRLTVL.

This clone was detected only a few times. J is TRBJ1-5 and V is TRBV4-2, with a possible D match to TRBD1 (5 bases). V lost 4 bases and J lost 5, with 9 bases in between. Germline V gene sequence: CDR1 LGHNA, CDR2 YNFKEQ. The CDR3 has 13 residues. The CDR3 coding sequence is TGTGCCAGCAGCCTCCGGGGGGATCAGCCCCAGCATTTT. Its protein product is CASSLRGDQPQHF.

The rearrangement uses TRBV11-2 and TRBJ1-6; 9 nucleotides line up with TRBD1. V was clipped by 6 bases and J by 6 bases; unmatched bases: 9. Germline V gene sequence: CDR1 SGHAT, CDR2 FQNNGV. The CDR3 is 16 residues long. CDR3 protein: CASSPRGDRANSPLHF. DNA of the CDR3: TGTGCCAGCAGTCCTAGGGGGGACAGGGCTAATTCACCCCTCCACTTT.

This clone showed up just a few times. The V gene is TRBV27, the J gene TRBJ1-5; tentatively, D is TRBD1 (5 bases). Germline V lookup: CDR1 MNHEY, CDR2 SMNVEV (reference sequence). With 5 bases removed from V and 4 bases from J, the gap between germline ends came to 15 bases. The CDR3 length is 15 residues. The CDR3: CASSPIGRGNQPQHF. CDR3 sequence (DNA): TGTGCCAGCAGTCCCATCGGGAGGGGAAATCAGCCCCAGCATTTT.

V is TRBV2 and J is TRBJ2-7; no definite D call. CDR1 and CDR2 from the germline V gene are SNHLY and FYNNEI. Trimming stripped 5 bases from V and 7 bases from J, with 18 bases between. This CDR3 has 14 residues. This CDR3 is CASSNTILLREQYF. CDR3 sequence (DNA): TGTGCCAGCAGTAATACTATCCTATTACGAGAGCAGTACTTC.

This chain connects TRBV7-9 to TRBJ1-2; the D gene is possibly TRBD1 (5 bases). The V gene's germline CDR1 is SEHNR and CDR2 FQNEAQ (reference sequence). Trimming took 1 base from V and 8 from J, leaving 14 bases between them. CDR3 size: 14 residues. The CDR3 coding sequence is TGTGCCAGCAGCTTAGGGGGCCAGCACTGGGGCTACACCTTC. Its translation: CASSLGGQHWGYTF.

V gene TRBV30 combines with J gene TRBJ2-1; D gene unclear. CDR3 length: 13 amino acids. V lost 2 bases and J 0 bases, leaving 5 bases between the germline ends. Germline V CDR1 and CDR2: GTSNPN, SVGIG (reference sequence). The CDR3 reads CAWSSFSYNEQFF. CDR3 nucleotides: TGTGCCTGGAGTTCTTTCTCCTACAATGAGCAGTTCTTC.

This clone was seen a handful of times. The chain couples TRBV19 to TRBJ1-6; D is possibly TRBD1 (5 bases). V dropped 6 bases and J dropped 8 bases, with 17 bases sitting between them. In germline, CDR1 is LNHDA, CDR2 SQIVND (reference sequence). CDR3 length: 15 amino acids. CDR3 protein: CASRTNRDSYSPLHF. CDR3 DNA: TGTGCCAGTAGAACGAACCGGGACTCCTATTCACCCCTCCACTTT.

This chain uses TRBV6-5 with TRBJ2-1, with D maybe TRBD2 (6 bases). Germline CDR1 MNHEY, CDR2 SVGAGI. Trimming stripped 6 bases from V and 4 bases from J, with 13 bases between. This CDR3 spans 14 amino acids. The CDR3, as DNA: TGTGCCAGCAGACCCCTGGGGAGGTACAATGAGCAGTTCTTC. Translating it yields CASRPLGRYNEQFF.

The V gene is TRBV7-2, the J gene TRBJ1-2; D not resolved. V shed 5 bases and J shed 3 bases, with 13 bases lying between them. CDR1 is SGHTA, CDR2 FQGNSA, per germline. The CDR3 length is 14 residues. CDR3 sequence (DNA): TGTGCCAGCAGCCCGTGGCACGAGGACTATGGCTACACCTTC. Amino acids: CASSPWHEDYGYTF.

To note about this clone: Since a much larger clone is just one base distant, this may be a read error. The CDR3 DNA reads TGTGCCAGCAGCCGGCAGGGCACTGAAGCTTTCTTT. Encoded protein: CASSRQGTEAFF. This chain joins TRBV7-3 and TRBJ1-1; D possibly corresponds to TRBD1 (5 bases). The ends were cut back, 5 bases at V and 4 bases at J, with 8 bases in the middle. CDR3 length equals 12 residues. In germline, CDR1 is SGHTA, CDR2 FQGTGA.

The chain recombines TRBV5-1 with TRBJ1-2; 8 positions match TRBD1. The CDR3 sequence is 17 residues long. Germline values: CDR1 SGHRS, CDR2 YFSETQ. With V trimmed by 4 bases and J by 1 base, 12 bases remained unmatched. This chain's CDR3 is CASSRGETGGFNYGYTF. The CDR3 DNA sequence: TGCGCCAGCAGCCGTGGGGAAACAGGGGGGTTTAACTATGGCTACACCTTC.

V usage is TRBV9 and J usage is TRBJ1-4; no clear D gene. This CDR3 contains 15 residues. Germline V gene sequence: CDR1 SGDLS, CDR2 YYNGEE. V was pared by 3 bases and J by 7 bases, with 16 bases between. The CDR3 protein is CASSGKGAIPEKLFF. The CDR3 coding sequence is TGTGCCAGCAGCGGGAAGGGAGCAATACCTGAAAAACTGTTTTTT. Looking up the rest from reference TRBV9 and TRBJ1-4 gives the full variable domain: DSGVTQTPKHLITATGQRVTLRCSPRSGDLSVYWYQQSLDQGLQFLIQYYNGEERAKGNILERFSAQQFPDLHSELNLSSLELGDSALYFCASSGKGAIPEKLFFGSGTQLSVL.

The chain recombines TRBV18 with TRBJ2-2, with unresolved D. Germline assignment: CDR1 KGHSH and CDR2 LQKENI. Trimming took 6 bases from V and 5 from J, leaving 10 bases between them. The CDR3 sequence is 13 residues long. CDR3: CASSLAYTGELFF. CDR3 sequence (DNA): TGTGCCAGCTCGCTTGCCTATACCGGGGAGCTGTTTTTT.

The chain combines TRBV5-1 with TRBJ1-2; 11 bases map to TRBD1. Germline-derived CDR1 and CDR2 are SGHRS and YFSETQ. The V segment lost 3 bases and the J segment 12 bases; nucleotides outside the gene matches: 7. CDR3 size: 13 residues. CDR3 DNA: TGCGCCAGCAGCTCGGGACAGGGGGAGATCAACACCTTC. This sequence encodes CASSSGQGEINTF.

About this clone itself: Within the sample, other DNA sequences also encode this same CDR3. V is TRBV15 and J is TRBJ2-7; TRBD2 matches 8 bases. Germline V gene lookup returns CDR1 LNHNV and CDR2 YYDKDF (reference sequence). The trim removed 9 bases at V and 0 bases at J, leaving 4 bases unmatched. The CDR3 spans 13 residues. CDR3 DNA: TGTGCCACTCAGCGGGGGAGCTCCTACGAGCAGTACTTC. It is translated as CATQRGSSYEQYF.

The rearrangement joins TRBV14 to TRBJ2-7, with 10 bases identical to TRBD1. Trimming cost V 6 bases and J 1 base; bases outside gene matches: 3. This CDR3 has 14 amino acids. CDR1 SGHDN and CDR2 FVKESK come from the germline V gene. The CDR3 loop is CASREGQGSYEQYF. The CDR3 coding sequence is TGTGCCAGCAGAGAGGGACAGGGGTCCTACGAGCAGTACTTC. Full variable domain (missing parts from reference TRBV14 and TRBJ2-7): EAGVTQFPSHSVIEKGQTVTLRCDPISGHDNLYWYRRVMGKEIKFLLHFVKESKQDESGMPNNRFLAERTGGTYSTLKVQPAELEDSGVYFCASREGQGSYEQYFGPGTRLTVT.

The rearrangement uses TRBV28 and TRBJ2-5; TRBD2 matches at 7 bases. There are 17 residues in the CDR3. Germline CDR1 is MDHEN and CDR2 is SYDVKM. V lost 6 bases to trimming and J lost 1 base; unmatched junction nucleotides: 14. This chain's CDR3 is CASSPSSGETFQETQYF. The DNA for the CDR3 is TGTGCCAGCAGCCCCTCAAGCGGGGAGACCTTCCAAGAGACCCAGTACTTC. Based on the CDR3 plus reference TRBV28 and TRBJ2-5, the full variable domain is DVKVTQSSRYLVKRTGEKVFLECVQDMDHENMFWYRQDPGLGLRLIYFSYDVKMKEKGDIPEGYSVSREKKERFSLILESASTNQTSMYLCASSPSSGETFQETQYFGPGTRLLVL.

This clone was recorded a few times. The chain recombines TRBV30 with TRBJ1-2; 7 bases align to TRBD1. The germline V gene has CDR1 GTSNPN and CDR2 SVGIG (reference sequence). V trimming: 7 bases; J trimming: 8 bases; junction bases outside the gene matches: 10. This CDR3 is 12 amino acids long. CDR3 sequence: CASARDSRGYTF. The CDR3, as DNA: TGTGCCTCCGCCCGGGACAGTAGAGGCTACACCTTC. The variable domain in full, completed from reference TRBV30 and TRBJ1-2, reads SQTIHQWPATLVQPVGSPLSLECTVEGTSNPNLYWYRQAAGRGLQLLFYSVGIGQISSEVPQNLSASRPQDRQFILSSKKLLLSDSGFYLCASARDSRGYTFGSGTRLTVV.

The V gene is TRBV6-2 or TRBV6-3, the J gene TRBJ1-2; TRBD1 aligns across 7 bases. The CDR3 spans 15 residues. Germline V CDR1 and CDR2: MNHEY, SVGEGT. After removal of 6 bases from V and 2 bases from J, the junction contained 9 bases not matched to a gene. The CDR3 sequence is CASSHYRDRNYGYTF. The CDR3 nucleotides are TGTGCCAGCAGCCATTACCGGGACAGAAACTATGGCTACACCTTC.

The DNA of the CDR3 is TGCGCCAGCAGCCAAGGGAAGACAAACTCCCCGGAGACCCAGTACTTC. It encodes CASSQGKTNSPETQYF. V usage is TRBV4-1 and J usage is TRBJ2-5; D is unclear. V was cut by 1 base and J by 5 bases, with 17 bases left in between. From germline, CDR1 is MGHRA and CDR2 YSYEKL. The CDR3 is 16 residues long.

The rearrangement links TRBV2 to TRBJ2-6, with a tentative D call TRBD1 (6 bases). Trimming stripped 4 bases from V and 4 bases from J, with 11 bases between. The CDR3 covers 15 residues. In germline, CDR1 is SNHLY, CDR2 FYNNEI. The CDR3 region is CASSGGQYGANVLTF. The CDR3 DNA is TGTGCCAGCAGTGGCGGACAGTACGGGGCCAACGTCCTGACTTTC.

This clone is a singleton in its sample. The gene calls are TRBV30 and TRBJ1-6; TRBD1 matches 8 bases. V shed 4 bases, J shed 5 bases, and the junction held 1 base outside the gene matches. The CDR3 runs 13 residues. Looked up from germline, CDR1 is GTSNPN and CDR2 is SVGIG (reference sequence). DNA for the CDR3: TGTGCCTGGACGGGACAGGATAATTCACCCCTCCACTTT. This gives the protein CAWTGQDNSPLHF.